This T cell receptor beta chain was recorded in a study of cytomegalovirus exposure and HLA in healthy donors. Overall study results and limits: An apparent linkage of common viral pathogens to several of the most significant clusters emerged in a later analysis. Earlier findings revealed that most TCR beta V segments proved productive either about 90% or about 30% of the time.

Donors likely had unrecorded immune exposures despite being nominally healthy when sampled. This CDR3 is 15 amino acids long. V was clipped by 6 bases and J by 5 bases; unmatched bases: 8. CDR1 is KGHSH, CDR2 LQKENI, per germline. Concerning this clone itself: The antigen is not known.

The primer mix had 60 Vbeta and 13 Jbeta primers. The protocol was immunoSEQ multiplex PCR, while the TCRdb copy is restricted to in-frame clones and leaves out a portion. Among about 200,000 clones listed, roughly 80% were seen once. V and J are TRBV18 and TRBJ2-1, with 9 bases fitting TRBD1. The sequence came from a woman between 45 and 60 years old in good health and CMV-seropositive. Input material: PBMCs. This CDR3 reads CASSPSGTGNNEQFF. Written as DNA, the CDR3 is TGTGCCAGCTCTCCTTCGGGGACAGGGAACAATGAGCAGTTCTTC.